Listed below are T cell receptor beta chains from one sample, sequenced in a study of blood T cell repertoires in COVID-19. The data were produced by immunoSEQ multiplex PCR, yet TCRdb's version contains in-frame clones alone and is incomplete. The repertoire consists of over 13,000 clones, with 90% occurring once and the leading ten covering about 8%. The sequencing input was peripheral blood. The receptor source for this set is a human donor in a cohort sampled during active COVID-19. Both conserved end residues are part of each CDR3. Each record gives: CDR3 protein, CDR3 DNA, clone size, CDR3 length, J gene, V gene, D gene. The D gene is left open where the match is weak. Clone sizes are given selectively: once, few, many, or a class where the clone is expanded.

CAISEEGDQPQHF TGTGCCATCAGTGAAGAGGGGGATCAGCCCCAGCATTTT - 13 TRBJ1-5 TRBV10-3 -
CAISELSSYEQYF TGTGCCATCAGTGAGCTGAGCTCCTACGAGCAGTACTTC - 13 TRBJ2-7 TRBV10-3 -
CSVEEGLEQFF TGCAGCGTTGAGGAGGGTCTTGAGCAGTTCTTC - 11 TRBJ2-1 TRBV29-1 -
CASSEPLEAVSGNTIYF TGTGCCAGCAGTGAACCTTTGGAGGCTGTCTCTGGAAACACCATATATTTT - 17 TRBJ1-3 TRBV2 -
CASSPEGLPREEQFF TGTGCCAGCAGCCCCGAGGGACTACCGAGAGAGGAGCAGTTCTTC - 15 TRBJ2-1 TRBV11-3 TRBD2
CAISETGGYNSPLHF TGTGCCATCAGTGAAACAGGGGGTTATAATTCACCCCTCCACTTT - 15 TRBJ1-6 TRBV10-3 TRBD1
CASSMVTGVADTQYF TGTGCCAGTAGTATGGTGACAGGGGTTGCAGATACGCAGTATTTT - 15 TRBJ2-3 TRBV19 TRBD1
CASSLRTGMGGYTF TGTGCCAGCAGTTTACGGACAGGGATGGGTGGCTACACCTTC - 14 TRBJ1-2 TRBV28 TRBD1
CASSLGQGSSLNTEAFF TGTGCCAGCAGCTTGGGACAGGGATCGTCGCTGAACACTGAAGCTTTCTTT once 17 TRBJ1-1 TRBV7-2 TRBD1
CASSFDNYEQYF TGTGCCAGCAGTTTCGACAACTACGAGCAGTACTTC - 12 TRBJ2-7 TRBV12-3/TRBV12-4 -
CASSALPGASTDTQYF TGTGCCAGCTCAGCTCTCCCAGGGGCGAGCACAGATACGCAGTATTTT - 16 TRBJ2-3 TRBV18 -
CATSSPDRGRVYPGELFF TGTGCCACCAGCAGCCCGGACAGGGGGAGGGTTTACCCCGGGGAGCTGTTTTTT - 18 TRBJ2-2 TRBV15 TRBD1
CASSFRQGIEAFF TGTGCCAGCAGTTTCAGACAGGGGATTGAAGCTTTCTTT - 13 TRBJ1-1 TRBV12-3/TRBV12-4 TRBD1
CASSTGTGSNYGYTF TGTGCCAGCAGCACTGGGACAGGGTCTAACTATGGCTACACCTTC - 15 TRBJ1-2 TRBV9 TRBD1
CASSQEAFGTETEAFF TGCGCCAGCAGCCAAGAAGCCTTCGGGACAGAAACTGAAGCTTTCTTT once 16 TRBJ1-1 TRBV4-1 TRBD1
CASSTTSGTYNEQFF TGTGCCAGTAGTACGACTAGCGGGACCTACAATGAGCAGTTCTTC - 15 TRBJ2-1 TRBV19 TRBD2
CASSPRGKGAVETQYF TGTGCCAGCTCACCAAGGGGGAAGGGAGCGGTGGAGACCCAGTACTTC - 16 TRBJ2-5 TRBV18 -
CASSLGTLPYEQYF TGTGCCAGCAGTTTAGGTACCCTACCCTACGAGCAGTACTTC - 14 TRBJ2-7 TRBV27 -
CASSTRTGEQFF TGCGCCAGCAGCACCCGGACTGGGGAGCAGTTCTTC - 12 TRBJ2-1 TRBV4-3 -
CASSPFAAADTQYF TGTGCCAGCAGTCCCTTCGCAGCGGCAGATACGCAGTATTTT - 14 TRBJ2-3 TRBV28 -
CASSISHTTSQPQHF TGTGCCAGTAGTATCTCACACACAACCAGTCAGCCCCAGCATTTT - 15 TRBJ1-5 TRBV19 -
CASMPAGAIYEQFF TGTGCCAGTATGCCAGCGGGAGCGATCTATGAGCAGTTCTTC - 14 TRBJ2-1 TRBV19 TRBD2
CASSGTSGRQFHEQFF TGTGCCAGCAGTGGGACTAGCGGGAGACAGTTCCATGAGCAGTTCTTC - 16 TRBJ2-1 TRBV7-2 TRBD2
CASSFRDSASGANVLTF TGCGCCAGCAGCTTCCGGGACTCAGCCTCTGGGGCCAACGTCCTGACTTTC - 17 TRBJ2-6 TRBV5-1 -
CASSAAGGHNEQFF TGTGCCAGCAGCGCGGCGGGGGGGCACAATGAGCAGTTCTTC - 14 TRBJ2-1 TRBV9 TRBD2
CASSQTGSSYNEQFF TGTGCCAGCAGCCAAACCGGGAGCTCCTACAATGAGCAGTTCTTC few 15 TRBJ2-1 TRBV5-5 -
CASSLYDRAEQYF TGTGCCAGCAGTTTGTACGACAGGGCCGAGCAGTACTTC - 13 TRBJ2-7 TRBV27 TRBD1
CASSQVQLSIQYF TGCGCCAGCAGCCAAGTACAGTTGAGCATTCAGTACTTC - 13 TRBJ2-4 TRBV4-1 -
CATDLSEGRIAQPQHF TGTGCCACCGACCTAAGTGAGGGTAGGATCGCTCAGCCCCAGCATTTT - 16 TRBJ1-5 TRBV27 -
CASSIGFDRANYGYTF TGTGCCAGTAGTATAGGCTTCGATCGAGCTAACTATGGCTACACCTTC - 16 TRBJ1-2 TRBV19 -
CASSQGAPLNTEAFF TGCGCCAGCAGCCAAGGGGCCCCTTTAAACACTGAAGCTTTCTTT - 15 TRBJ1-1 TRBV4-1 -
CASSLEQGAYEQYF TGTGCCAGCAGCTTGGAGCAGGGGGCCTACGAGCAGTACTTC - 14 TRBJ2-7 TRBV5-4 TRBD1
CASGGASVNTGELFF TGTGCCAGTGGCGGGGCTAGCGTTAACACCGGGGAGCTGTTTTTT - 15 TRBJ2-2 TRBV7-2 -
CASSSGLGESGELFF TGTGCCAGCAGCTCCGGATTAGGGGAATCCGGGGAGCTGTTTTTT - 15 TRBJ2-2 TRBV7-2 -
CASSPGGVNYEQYF TGTGCCAGCAGTCCGGGGGGGGTTAACTACGAGCAGTACTTC - 14 TRBJ2-7 TRBV2 TRBD2
CASSLVGVGGYTF TGTGCCAGCAGCTTAGTAGGGGTTGGAGGCTACACCTTC - 13 TRBJ1-2 TRBV7-2 -
CASSKWTGGTEAFF TGTGCCAGCAGTAAATGGACAGGGGGCACTGAAGCTTTCTTT - 14 TRBJ1-1 TRBV6-5 TRBD1
CASSLGQGKETQYF TGTGCCAGCAGTTTGGGACAGGGTAAAGAGACCCAGTACTTC - 14 TRBJ2-5 TRBV28 TRBD1
CASSLEVANTGELFF TGCGCCAGCAGTTTGGAGGTGGCCAACACCGGGGAGCTGTTTTTT few 15 TRBJ2-2 TRBV4-1 -
CASSLAGSYNEQFF TGTGCCAGCAGTCTAGCGGGCTCCTACAATGAGCAGTTCTTC - 14 TRBJ2-1 TRBV6-6 TRBD2
CASSQEFVQRGEKETQYF TGTGCCAGCAGCCAAGAATTTGTACAGCGGGGGGAAAAAGAGACCCAGTACTTC few 18 TRBJ2-5 TRBV4-2 TRBD2
CASSLDRVGGYTF TGTGCCAGCAGCTTGGACAGGGTGGGTGGCTACACCTTC - 13 TRBJ1-2 TRBV5-4 -